This entry features one TCR beta chain sequence. Its target is unknown. This CDR3 is also generated by other DNA sequences in the sample. This CDR3 region has 13 residues. Germline CDR1 reads MNHEY; CDR2 reads SVGAGI. V was cut by 5 bases and J by 0 bases, with 8 bases left in between. The data stem from a study of shared clonotypes between healthy human individuals. Donation came from healthy HIV-negative adults that had no recent acute infections or vaccinations. Investigators spread the genomic DNA of each subset evenly over several immunoSEQ plates. Clones were sequenced by immunoSEQ multiplex PCR, and TCRdb holds only the in-frame ones, with some missing. The top ten clones hold roughly 1.5% of a sample with roughly 1,100,000 clones, approximately 68% of them seen once. Whole-study findings and limits: In several donors, around 5% of naive CD4 clonotypes appeared in common.

The sequenced sample consisted of memory CD4+ T cells sorted from blood. Documented subset: CD45RA-negative fraction. The chain links TRBV6-5 to TRBJ2-7; no clear D. This sequence was found in a man between 18 and 35 years old in good health. The CDR3 bases are TGTGCCAGCAGTCCTGGCCCCTCCTACGAGCAGTACTTC. It encodes CASSPGPSYEQYF.